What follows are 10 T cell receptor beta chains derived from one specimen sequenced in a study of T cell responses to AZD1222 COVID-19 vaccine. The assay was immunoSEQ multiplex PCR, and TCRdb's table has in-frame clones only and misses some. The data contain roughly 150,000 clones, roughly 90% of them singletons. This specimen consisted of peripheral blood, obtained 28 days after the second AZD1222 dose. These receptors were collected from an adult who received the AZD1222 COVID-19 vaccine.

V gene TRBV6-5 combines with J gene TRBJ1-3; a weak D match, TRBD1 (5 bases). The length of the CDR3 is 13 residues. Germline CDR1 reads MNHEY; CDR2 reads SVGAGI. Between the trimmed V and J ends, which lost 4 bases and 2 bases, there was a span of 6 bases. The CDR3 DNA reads TGTGCCAGCAGTTTGGGGGCTGGAAACACCATATATTTT. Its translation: CASSLGAGNTIYF.

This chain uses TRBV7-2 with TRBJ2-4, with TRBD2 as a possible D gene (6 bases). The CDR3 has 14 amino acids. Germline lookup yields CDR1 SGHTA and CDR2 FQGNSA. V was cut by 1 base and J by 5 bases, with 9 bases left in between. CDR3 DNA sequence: TGTGCCAGCAGCTTAGGACTAGGGGAAAACATTCAGTACTTC. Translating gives CASSLGLGENIQYF.

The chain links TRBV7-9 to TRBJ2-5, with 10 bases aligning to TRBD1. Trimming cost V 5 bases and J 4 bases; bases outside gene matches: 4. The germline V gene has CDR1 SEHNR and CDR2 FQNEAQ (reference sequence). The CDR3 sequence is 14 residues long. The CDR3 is CASSARTGGETQYF. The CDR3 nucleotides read TGTGCCAGCAGCGCACGGACAGGGGGAGAGACCCAGTACTTC.

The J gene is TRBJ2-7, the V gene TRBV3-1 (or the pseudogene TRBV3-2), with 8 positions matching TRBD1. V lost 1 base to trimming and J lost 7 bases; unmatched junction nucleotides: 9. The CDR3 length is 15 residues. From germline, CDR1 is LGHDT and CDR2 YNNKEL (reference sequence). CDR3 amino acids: CASSQVRQGAREQYF. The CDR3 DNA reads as TGTGCCAGCAGCCAAGTTAGGCAGGGGGCAAGGGAGCAGTACTTC.

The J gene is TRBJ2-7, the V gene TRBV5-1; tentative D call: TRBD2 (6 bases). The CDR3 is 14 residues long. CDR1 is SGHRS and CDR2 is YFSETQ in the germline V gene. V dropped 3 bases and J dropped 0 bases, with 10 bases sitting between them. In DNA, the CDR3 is TGCGCCAGCAGCTGGGACTTCAGCTCCTACGAGCAGTACTTC. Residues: CASSWDFSSYEQYF.

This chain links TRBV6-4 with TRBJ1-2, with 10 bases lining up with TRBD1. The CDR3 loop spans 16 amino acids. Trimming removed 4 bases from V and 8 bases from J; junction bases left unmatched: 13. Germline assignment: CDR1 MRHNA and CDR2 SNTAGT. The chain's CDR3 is CASSVRDRGPPGGYTF. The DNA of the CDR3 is TGTGCCAGCAGTGTGAGGGACAGGGGCCCCCCGGGGGGCTACACCTTC.

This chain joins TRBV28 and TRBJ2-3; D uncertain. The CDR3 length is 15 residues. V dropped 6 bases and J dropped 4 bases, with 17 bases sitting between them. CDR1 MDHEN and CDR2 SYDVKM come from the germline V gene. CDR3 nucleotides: TGTGCCAGCAGCCTGGGTCGGACGAAGGCAGATACGCAGTATTTT. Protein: CASSLGRTKADTQYF.

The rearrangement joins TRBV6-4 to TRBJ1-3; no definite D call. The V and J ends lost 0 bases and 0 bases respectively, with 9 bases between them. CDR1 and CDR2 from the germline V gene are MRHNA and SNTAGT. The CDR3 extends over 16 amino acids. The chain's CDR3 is CASSDSRPGSGNTIYF. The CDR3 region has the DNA TGTGCCAGCAGTGACTCGAGGCCAGGCTCTGGAAACACCATATATTTT.

CDR3 sequence: CASSPLRTGAGSYEQYF. CDR3 in DNA: TGTGCCAGCTCACCACTTAGGACAGGGGCGGGGAGCTACGAGCAGTACTTC. The rearrangement uses TRBV18 and TRBJ2-7; 9 nucleotides match TRBD1. This CDR3 contains 17 residues. Trimming removed 1 base from V and 3 bases from J; junction bases left unmatched: 10. Germline V gene lookup returns CDR1 KGHSH and CDR2 LQKENI.

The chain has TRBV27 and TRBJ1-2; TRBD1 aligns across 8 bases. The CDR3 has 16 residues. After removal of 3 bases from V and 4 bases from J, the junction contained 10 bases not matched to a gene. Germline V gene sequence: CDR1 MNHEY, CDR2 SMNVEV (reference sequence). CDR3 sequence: CASSFSTGGFGYGYTF. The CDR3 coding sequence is TGTGCCAGCAGTTTCTCCACAGGGGGGTTTGGCTATGGCTACACCTTC.